A selection of T cell receptor beta chains follows, all from one sample in a study of T cell responses to AZD1222 COVID-19 vaccine. The protocol was immunoSEQ multiplex PCR, while the TCRdb copy is restricted to in-frame clones and leaves out a portion. The data show about 120,000 clones, just over 90% seen once. The input for sequencing was peripheral blood, taken 28 days after the second AZD1222 dose. The receptors were gathered from an adult who received the AZD1222 COVID-19 vaccine. Each CDR3 is given with its conserved first and last residue.

TRBV3-1/TRBV3-2,CASSLAGGSTGELFF
TRBV2,CASSEVGDTQYF
TRBV6-5,CASRKNRDNYGYTF
TRBV7-3,CASSSMEGGNEQFF
TRBV25-1,CASSEQGAPEAFF
TRBV27,CASSLIENTEAFF
TRBV5-1,CASSLDSGAYNEQFF
TRBV9,CASSSSLQGDTQYF
TRBV27,CASSLGDRAQETQYF
TRBV24-1,CATSDLRGRGAYEQYF
TRBV30,CAWNKDMGLNYEQYF
TRBV6-8,CASSHYGPWPNTIYF
TRBV5-1,CASSLPDDEQFF
TRBV4-2,CASSQATGVEPQHF
TRBV5-1,CASSLTGTVNTEAFF
TRBV3-1/TRBV3-2,CASSQAQTYYEQYF
TRBV6-5,CASSSHRGSNYGYTF
TRBV7-2,CASSFNQGDGELFF
TRBV3-1/TRBV3-2,CASSLSEVLAGTDTQYF
TRBV2,CASSGTSGGARETQYF
TRBV18,CASSPGLAGGMDTQYF
TRBV18,CASSPAVMNTEAFF
TRBV5-1,CASSQQGADTEAFF
TRBV5-6,CASSSSGHEQFF
TRBV30,CAWSRAGEQYF
TRBV20-1,CTTDRGIGYTF
TRBV6-2/TRBV6-3,CASSSFNEQFF
TRBV11-1,CASGQGIHEQYF
TRBV19,CASSIGGPGQETQYF
TRBV12-3/TRBV12-4,CASSPGTDDF
TRBV4-2,CASSSYLAGASTDTQYF
TRBV29-1,CSVAPRDTEAFF
TRBV27,CASRPGLGGTGELFF
TRBV7-8,CASSRRGGAGNEQFF
TRBV14,CASSSTADTQYF
TRBV6-6,CASSRDRFNEKLFF
TRBV2,CASSEEETQYF
TRBV3-1/TRBV3-2,CASSPRLAEQFTQYF
TRBV6-9,CASSYRGPPLDTQYF
TRBV7-9,CASSLDNQQETQYF
TRBV7-9,CASSRQGDVQYF
TRBV7-2,CASSPQPSTDTQYF
TRBV27,CASSPTPLTSAGYTF
TRBV12-3/TRBV12-4,CASTRAGGEKLFF
TRBV6-1,CASSGLAGGQTYNEQFF
TRBV5-3,CARSLCDRENTEAFF
TRBV19,CASNKRGRGSGNQPQHF
TRBV19,CASTARGAKNIQYF
TRBV7-7,CASSPGGGETQYF
TRBV7-8,CASSLARRGRQPQHF
TRBV5-1,CASSWLGRAGTDTQYF
TRBV18,CASSPVPGLAALLSSTDTQYF
TRBV9,CASSWAGGETQYF